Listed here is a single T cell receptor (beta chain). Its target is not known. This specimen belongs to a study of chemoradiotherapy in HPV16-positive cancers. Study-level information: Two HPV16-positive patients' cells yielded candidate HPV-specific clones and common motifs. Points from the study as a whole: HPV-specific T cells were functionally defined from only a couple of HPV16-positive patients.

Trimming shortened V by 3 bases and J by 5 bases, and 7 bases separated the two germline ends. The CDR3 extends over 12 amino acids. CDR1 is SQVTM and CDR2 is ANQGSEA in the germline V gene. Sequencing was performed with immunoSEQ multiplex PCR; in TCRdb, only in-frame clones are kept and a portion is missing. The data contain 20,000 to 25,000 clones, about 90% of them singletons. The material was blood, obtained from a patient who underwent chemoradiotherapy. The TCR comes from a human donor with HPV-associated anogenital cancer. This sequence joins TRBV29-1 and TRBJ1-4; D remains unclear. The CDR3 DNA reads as TGCAGCGTTGAGGCGGGGAATGAAAAACTGTTTTTT. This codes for CSVEAGNEKLFF.